This T cell receptor beta chain was documented in a study of blood T cell repertoires in COVID-19. Looking at the study overall: Samples came from the United States, Italy and Spain, spanning acute and convalescent COVID-19. PBMCs, B-cell-depleted T cells, or T cells were the source of the cDNA or gDNA that made up the material.

Per the authors' pipeline: Estimation of nucleated cell counts relied on the amplification of reference gene primers. Sequenced by immunoSEQ multiplex PCR; TCRdb stores in-frame clones only, minus some. That table gives V, J and clone size, and the DNA gave D and trimming. The sample yields more than 45,000 clones, more than 80% seen once. The trim removed 1 base at V and 7 bases at J, leaving 8 bases unmatched. Germline V gives CDR1 SGHTA, CDR2 FQGNSA. This CDR3 region has 15 residues. The TCR sequence derives from a human donor in a cohort sampled during active COVID-19. Source material: peripheral blood. The chain has TRBV7-2 and TRBJ1-2, with 8 bases fitting TRBD1. CDR3 DNA sequence: TGTGCCAGCAGCTTAGGGGTCACAGGGGGAAGTGGCTACACCTTC. This sequence encodes CASSLGVTGGSGYTF.